This is a list of T cell receptor beta chains from one sample in a study of PD-1 blockade in mismatch repair-deficient tumors. Some clones are missing from TCRdb's copy, which holds only in-frame ones; the method was immunoSEQ multiplex PCR. This table holds fewer than 50,000 clones, roughly three quarters found once. The sequencing here drew on peripheral blood, taken 4 weeks after starting pembrolizumab. Every receptor here comes from an adult with mismatch repair-deficient cancer. CDR3s include the opening cysteine and the closing phenylalanine or tryptophan. Fields, in order: J gene, V gene, clone size, CDR3 protein. Expanded clones are given a class, and other clones once, few, many or no size at all.

J: TRBJ2-7
V: TRBV9
size: NA
CDR3: CASSGGGGRVYEQYF

J: TRBJ1-5
V: TRBV4-1
size: NA
CDR3: CASSLRTGVSNQPQHF

J: TRBJ2-7
V: TRBV14
size: NA
CDR3: CASSPDTPTYEQYF

J: TRBJ1-4
V: TRBV28
size: NA
CDR3: CASSPRGGHEKLFF

J: TRBJ1-5
V: TRBV19
size: NA
CDR3: CASSIGQGFNQPQHF

J: TRBJ2-2
V: TRBV11-1
size: few
CDR3: CASSPGGWQMNTGELFF

J: TRBJ2-3
V: TRBV2
size: NA
CDR3: CASSALDTQYF

J: TRBJ2-1
V: TRBV2
size: NA
CDR3: CASSLRLWSLGYNEQFF

J: TRBJ2-2
V: TRBV7-9
size: NA
CDR3: CASNPSANTGELFF

J: TRBJ2-1
V: TRBV21-1
size: few
CDR3: CASSKGERGTGGHNEQFF

J: TRBJ1-2
V: TRBV19
size: NA
CDR3: CASSIMVFGDGYTF

J: TRBJ2-5
V: TRBV15
size: NA
CDR3: CATSRQGGGETQYF

J: TRBJ2-5
V: TRBV7-2
size: NA
CDR3: CASSSPGLGETQYF

J: TRBJ2-1
V: TRBV5-6
size: NA
CDR3: CASSLTREQFF

J: TRBJ2-7
V: TRBV4-1
size: once
CDR3: CASSHPNKMTSGMGEQYF